Listed below are T cell receptor beta chains from one sample, sequenced in a study of T cells after yellow fever vaccination. Each CDR3 protein gets one entry after TCRdb re-called the 5' RACE reads with MiXCR. Among around 400,000 distinct CDR3 sequences listed, approximately 10% were seen once. The sample here was PBMCs, taken on the day of the first yellow fever vaccination. The source of these receptors is a man aged 18 to 30 who received the YFV17D yellow fever vaccine. Each CDR3 is given with its conserved first and last residue. The D gene is left open where the match is weak. Clone size, where shown, is once, few, many, or a class for clones that have expanded.

j_gene | abundance | d_gene | v_gene | CDR3nt | CDR3aa
TRBJ1-1 | NA | NA | TRBV6-2/TRBV6-3 | TGTGCCAGCAGTTACTTCCTAGGGGTGTGGACTGAAGCTTTCTTT | CASSYFLGVWTEAFF
TRBJ2-1 | many | NA | TRBV5-1 | TGCGCCAGCAGCTTGGTACAGGGTAAAAATGAGCAGTTCTTC | CASSLVQGKNEQFF
TRBJ2-1 | NA | TRBD2 | TRBV5-5 | TGTGCCAGCAGTTCGGGAGGGACCTTCTACAATGAGCAGTTCTTC | CASSSGGTFYNEQFF
TRBJ1-5 | NA | NA | TRBV10-3 | TGTGCCATCGGCCCCTCAGAGGGTCAGCCCCAGCATTTT | CAIGPSEGQPQHF
TRBJ2-2 | NA | NA | TRBV27 | TGTGCCAGCAGTTTATCAAACGGCGGGGAGCTGTTTTTT | CASSLSNGGELFF
TRBJ2-1 | many | TRBD1 | TRBV20-1 | TGCAGTGCTAGGGACCGGACAGGTCCCTACAATGAGCAGTTCTTC | CSARDRTGPYNEQFF
TRBJ2-1 | few | NA | TRBV20-1 | TGCAGTGCTCCCTCGCAGACCCGGACAGCGATCTCCTACAATGAGCAGTTCTTC | CSAPSQTRTAISYNEQFF
TRBJ2-3 | few | NA | TRBV7-8 | TGTGCCAGCAGCTTAGAAATGGGGAGGGATACGCAGTATTTT | CASSLEMGRDTQYF
TRBJ2-7 | few | TRBD1 | TRBV6-2/TRBV6-3 | TGTGCCAGCAGTTACAACCAGGGGGCGCGAAACGAGCAGTACTTC | CASSYNQGARNEQYF
TRBJ1-1 | NA | NA | TRBV7-9 | TGTGCCAGCAGCGCGGTTTCTTCGGAAGCTTTCTTT | CASSAVSSEAFF
TRBJ2-3 | NA | NA | TRBV7-2 | TGTGCCAGCAGCACCACTCGGACGGGACTGACTACAGATACGCAGTATTTT | CASSTTRTGLTTDTQYF
TRBJ2-2 | many | NA | TRBV7-2 | TGTGCCAGCAGCCCGAAGAGCACCGGGGAGCTGTTTTTT | CASSPKSTGELFF
TRBJ2-4 | many | NA | TRBV18 | TGTGCCAGCTCACCGCCAGAAGCCAAAAACATTCAGTACTTC | CASSPPEAKNIQYF
TRBJ2-1 | NA | NA | TRBV24-1 | TGTGCCACCAGTGATTTGCAAACGTACAATGAGCAGTTCTTC | CATSDLQTYNEQFF
TRBJ1-2 | NA | NA | TRBV7-2 | TGTGCCAGCAGCTTAGATAGGGGGACATACTATGGCTACACCTTC | CASSLDRGTYYGYTF
TRBJ2-5 | NA | NA | TRBV3-1 | TGTGCCAGCAACGGTCCTTTGGAAGAGACCCAGTACTTC | CASNGPLEETQYF
TRBJ2-1 | NA | NA | TRBV9 | TGTGCCACTCCGGACGGCTATGAGCAGTTCTTC | CATPDGYEQFF
TRBJ2-1 | many | NA | TRBV5-1 | TGCGCCAGCAGCTTATCGTATGAGCAGTTCTTC | CASSLSYEQFF
TRBJ2-1 | few | TRBD2 | TRBV2 | TGTGCCAGCAGTCCCCTAGCGGGGGGGGGAGGGCTCTTC | CASSPLAGGGGLF
TRBJ2-7 | NA | NA | TRBV6-5 | TGTGCCAGCAGTTCGACTCCAGCCCTCTCCTACGAGCAGTACTTC | CASSSTPALSYEQYF
TRBJ2-7 | many | NA | TRBV25-1 | TGTGCCAGCAGACGTACCTACGAACAGTACTTC | CASRRTYEQYF
TRBJ2-1 | few | TRBD2 | TRBV12-3/TRBV12-4 | TGTGCCAGCAGTCGGAGCGGGGGGGCTTGGAATGAGCAGTTCTTC | CASSRSGGAWNEQFF
TRBJ1-5 | NA | TRBD1 | TRBV4-2 | TGTGCCAGCAGCCAGACGGGGGGACAGCCGACAGGGCCCCAGCATTTT | CASSQTGGQPTGPQHF
TRBJ2-1 | few | NA | TRBV7-9 | TGTGCCAGCAGCCCCCGACAGGGAGGCTCCTACAATGAGCAGTTCTTC | CASSPRQGGSYNEQFF
TRBJ1-3 | NA | NA | TRBV7-2 | TGTGCCAGCAGCTCCCTGGGTTGGCTCTCTGGAAACACCATATATTTT | CASSSLGWLSGNTIYF
TRBJ2-1 | many | TRBD2 | TRBV7-6 | TGTGCCAGCAGCCGATCTCCGACTAGCGGGCGGAACAATGAGCAGTTCTTC | CASSRSPTSGRNNEQFF
TRBJ1-3 | few | NA | TRBV6-5 | TGTGCCAGCAGTTTGACGACAGTTGGAAACACCATATATTTT | CASSLTTVGNTIYF
TRBJ2-5 | few | TRBD1 | TRBV4-3 | TGCGCCAGCAGCCAAGGACCGGACAGGGGTGTAGAGACCCAGTACTTC | CASSQGPDRGVETQYF
TRBJ2-6 | NA | NA | TRBV4-2 | TGTGCCAGCAGCCAAGATGGCAGGACTGGGGCCAACGTCCTGACTTTC | CASSQDGRTGANVLTF
TRBJ1-5 | many | NA | TRBV7-6 | TGTGCCAGCAGCTTATTGGGGAGCAATCAGCCCCAGCATTTT | CASSLLGSNQPQHF
TRBJ1-3 | many | NA | TRBV5-4 | TGTGCCAGCAGCTCGGAGGGGGGGAGTAACACCATATATTTT | CASSSEGGSNTIYF
TRBJ1-5 | few | TRBD1 | TRBV12-3/TRBV12-4 | TGTGCCAGCAGTTTACTGGACAGGGGTCAGCCCCAGCATTTT | CASSLLDRGQPQHF